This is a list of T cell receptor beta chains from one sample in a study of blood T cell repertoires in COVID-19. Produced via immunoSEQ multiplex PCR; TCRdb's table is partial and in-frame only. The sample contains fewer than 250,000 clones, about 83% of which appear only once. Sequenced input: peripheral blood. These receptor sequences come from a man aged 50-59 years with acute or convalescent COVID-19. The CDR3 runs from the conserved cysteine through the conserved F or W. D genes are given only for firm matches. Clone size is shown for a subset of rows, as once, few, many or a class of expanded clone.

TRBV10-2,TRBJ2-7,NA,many,CASSEEPTYEQYF,TGCGCCAGCAGTGAAGAGCCTACCTACGAGCAGTACTTC
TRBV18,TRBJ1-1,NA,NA,CASSPREGTEAFF,TGTGCCAGCTCACCCCGGGAGGGGACTGAAGCTTTCTTT
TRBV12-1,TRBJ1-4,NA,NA,CASSSSDKRSNEKLFF,TGTGCCAGCAGCTCATCTGATAAGAGGAGCAATGAAAAACTGTTTTTT
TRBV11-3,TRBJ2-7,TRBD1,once,CASSLAGTASYEQYF,TGTGCCAGCAGCTTAGCCGGGACAGCTTCCTACGAGCAGTACTTC
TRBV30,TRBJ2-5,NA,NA,CAWRQEIQYF,TGTGCCTGGAGGCAAGAGATCCAGTACTTC
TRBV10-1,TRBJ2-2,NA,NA,CASSDGGSNTGELFF,TGCGCCAGCAGTGATGGGGGCTCGAACACCGGGGAGCTGTTTTTT
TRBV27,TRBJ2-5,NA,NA,CASSNAQVQETQYF,TGTGCCAGCTCGAATGCACAGGTCCAAGAGACCCAGTACTTC
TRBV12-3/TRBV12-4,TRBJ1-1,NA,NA,CASSFAISTEAFF,TGTGCCAGCAGTTTCGCAATCAGCACTGAAGCTTTCTTT
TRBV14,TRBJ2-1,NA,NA,CASSPFEGEGSYNEQFF,TGTGCCAGCAGCCCCTTTGAGGGAGAGGGCTCCTACAATGAGCAGTTCTTC
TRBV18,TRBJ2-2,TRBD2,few,CASSQGTSATGELFF,TGTGCCAGCTCACAAGGGACTAGCGCTACCGGGGAGCTGTTTTTT
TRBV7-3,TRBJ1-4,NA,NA,CASSLTSGEGEKLFF,TGTGCCAGCAGCTTAACTAGCGGCGAAGGCGAAAAACTGTTTTTT
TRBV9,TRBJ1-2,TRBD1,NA,CASSGTGPGYTF,TGTGCCAGCAGCGGGACAGGGCCTGGCTACACCTTC
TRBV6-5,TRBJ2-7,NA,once,CASSYSQGTYEQYF,TGTGCCAGCAGTTACTCGCAGGGGACCTACGAGCAGTACTTC
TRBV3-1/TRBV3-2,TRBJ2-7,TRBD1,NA,CASSQKGQGGYEQYF,TGTGCCAGCAGCCAGAAAGGACAGGGGGGCTACGAGCAGTACTTC
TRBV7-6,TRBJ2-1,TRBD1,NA,CASSGGGTGGNEQFF,TGTGCCAGCAGCGGCGGCGGGACAGGGGGGAATGAGCAGTTCTTC